Listed here are 23 T cell receptor beta chains from one sample, sequenced in a study of graft-versus-host responses after intestinal transplantation (TCRdb year 2021). The library was obtained by the immunoSEQ multiplex PCR assay. The immuneACCESS repertoire file appears here via TCRdb, limited to in-frame rearrangements. These files lack a portion of the clones; in checked studies, under half of the deficit traces to unresolved V genes, and the cause of the others is not known. The sample table contains under 150,000 clones; only one count was recorded for over 85% of them. The top ten clones comprise 0.095% to 0.15% of the sample. The time point label corresponds to: cells obtained before transplantation from donor or recipient. No cognate antigen is known for these TCRs. Material: unstimulated CD4+ T cells sorted from spleen or lymph node cells, obtained before intestinal transplant. Every receptor here comes from a human donor who received an intestinal transplant.

Concerning this clone: One end of the junction does not line up with germline, which may come from a read error. The CDR3 bases are TGTGCCAGCAGCTTATCCCCAACACTAGTTCCACTATCCCTTTTT. It is translated as CASSLSPTLVPLSLF. This chain joins TRBV7-9 and TRBJ2-2; D is possibly TRBD2 (5 bases). The CDR3 is 15 residues long. The germline V gene encodes CDR1 SEHNR and CDR2 FQNEAQ (reference sequence).

The chain has TRBV29-1 and TRBJ1-1; D unclear. This CDR3 is built from 14 residues. Germline CDR1 SQVTM, CDR2 ANQGSEA. Trimming removed 2 bases from V and 5 bases from J, with 15 bases in between. Here the CDR3 reads CSVESVLGETEAFF. The CDR3 bases are TGCAGCGTTGAATCGGTGCTGGGTGAGACTGAAGCTTTCTTT.

The rearrangement links TRBV5-1 to TRBJ2-3, with unresolved D. There are 14 residues in the CDR3. Germline CDR1 is SGHRS and CDR2 is YFSETQ. Trimming removed 2 bases from V and 4 bases from J, with 11 bases in between. CDR3 DNA: TGCGCCAGCAGCTTTAGCTCTCCCCCAGATACGCAGTATTTT. Protein sequence: CASSFSSPPDTQYF.

The V call is TRBV6-5, the J call TRBJ2-7, with D possibly TRBD1 on 6 matching bases. The V gene's germline CDR1 is MNHEY and CDR2 SVGAGI. V lost 6 bases and J 7 bases, leaving 13 bases between the germline ends. The CDR3 is 12 residues long. The CDR3: CASSPGHREQYF. CDR3 sequence (DNA): TGTGCCAGCAGCCCGGGACATAGGGAGCAGTACTTC.

This clone was counted only a few times. V and J are TRBV19 and TRBJ1-2, with D possibly matching TRBD1 (5 bases). The CDR3 is 15 residues long. V lost 5 bases and J 4 bases, leaving 17 bases between the germline ends. CDR1 and CDR2 from the germline V gene are LNHDA and SQIVND (reference sequence). CDR3 sequence reads: CASSAGAGGLYGYTF. As DNA, the CDR3 is TGTGCCAGTAGTGCTGGTGCGGGGGGACTCTATGGCTACACCTTC.

The chain carries TRBV5-8 and TRBJ2-2; 10 bases agree with TRBD2. From germline, CDR1 is SGHTS and CDR2 YDEGEE. The CDR3 totals 17 residues. The trim removed 0 bases at V and 5 bases at J, leaving 7 bases unmatched. The CDR3 loop is CASSLVVLAGETGELFF. CDR3 DNA sequence: TGTGCCAGCAGCTTGGTGGTGCTAGCGGGAGAGACCGGGGAGCTGTTTTTT. The variable domain in full, completed from reference TRBV5-8 and TRBJ2-2, reads EAGVTQSPTHLIKTRGQQATLRCSPISGHTSVYWYQQALGLGLQFLLWYDEGEERNRGNFPPRFSGRQFPNYSSELNVNALELEDSALYLCASSLVVLAGETGELFFGEGSRLTVL.

J is TRBJ2-5 and V is TRBV6-1; the match to TRBD1 covers 7 bases. The V and J ends lost 6 bases and 5 bases, in that order; junction bases with no gene match: 9. Germline V gene data show CDR1 as MNHNS and CDR2 as SASEGT. The CDR3 covers 14 residues. The CDR3 loop reads CASSNLGGGETQYF. The CDR3 bases are TGTGCCAGCAGCAATCTAGGGGGCGGGGAGACCCAGTACTTC.

The V gene is TRBV7-2, the J gene TRBJ2-3; a weak D match, TRBD2 (6 bases). Trimming took off 4 bases at V and 2 bases at J, with 22 bases between the two ends. The CDR3 runs 18 residues. Germline CDR1 is SGHTA and CDR2 is FQGNSA. CDR3 DNA: TGTGCCAGCAGCTCCCTCTCGGAGAAGGCGGGATACACAGATACGCAGTATTTT. It is translated as CASSSLSEKAGYTDTQYF.

The chain recombines TRBV5-1 with TRBJ1-5, with D unresolved. CDR3 length: 15 amino acids. The ends were cut back, 0 bases at V and 6 bases at J, with 13 bases in the middle. From germline, CDR1 is SGHRS and CDR2 YFSETQ. Written as DNA, the CDR3 is TGCGCCAGCAGCTTGGAAGGTGACGACGGTCAGCCCCAGCATTTT. Translation gives CASSLEGDDGQPQHF.

The rearrangement links TRBV18 to TRBJ2-3; D gene unclear. Germline values: CDR1 KGHSH, CDR2 LQKENI. The V gene lost 2 bases and the J gene lost 6 bases, with 12 bases spanning the gap. This CDR3 comprises 14 residues. The CDR3 spells CASSPADWSDTQYF. The CDR3 DNA reads as TGTGCCAGCTCACCAGCAGACTGGTCCGATACGCAGTATTTT. The variable domain in full, completed from reference TRBV18 and TRBJ2-3, reads NAGVMQNPRHLVRRRGQEARLRCSPMKGHSHVYWYRQLPEEGLKFMVYLQKENIIDESGMPKERFSAEFPKEGPSILRIQQVVRGDSAAYFCASSPADWSDTQYFGPGTRLTVL.

The J gene is TRBJ2-7, the V gene TRBV2; perhaps TRBD2 as D (5 bases). The CDR3 totals 14 residues. Germline-derived CDR1 and CDR2 are SNHLY and FYNNEI. Trimming pared 8 bases from V and 7 bases from J, leaving 21 bases between. Written as DNA, the CDR3 is TGTGCCAGCTCCGCTAATTTCGGGGTTGGTGAGCAGTACTTC. This gives the protein CASSANFGVGEQYF.

The chain uses TRBV10-3 and TRBJ2-1; 10 bases line up with TRBD2. V dropped 10 bases and J dropped 8; count of bases not matched to a gene: 14. The V gene's germline CDR1 is ENHRY and CDR2 SYGVKD. The CDR3 sequence is 15 residues long. In DNA form, the CDR3 reads TGTGCCACCCACCCCCGGACTAGCGGAACGGATGAGCAGTTCTTC. It encodes CATHPRTSGTDEQFF.

The chain combines TRBV7-9 with TRBJ2-1; 14 bases align to TRBD2. The germline V gene encodes CDR1 SEHNR and CDR2 FQNEAQ (reference sequence). J lost 8 bases, V lost 4 bases, and 7 bases had no gene match. This CDR3 region has 16 residues. CDR3 protein: CASSSDRGLAGDEQFF. The CDR3 nucleotides read TGTGCCAGCAGCTCAGACAGGGGACTAGCGGGAGATGAGCAGTTCTTC.

The rearrangement links TRBV30 to TRBJ1-2; no definite D call. With 3 bases removed from V and 8 bases from J, the gap between germline ends came to 7 bases. The CDR3 spans 10 residues. Per germline, CDR1 GTSNPN and CDR2 SVGIG (reference sequence). CDR3 in DNA: TGTGCCTGGAGAAAAGGAGGCTACACCTTC. Translated: CAWRKGGYTF.

The V and J genes are TRBV6-5 and TRBJ2-7, with a tentative D call TRBD2 (5 bases). CDR3 size: 13 residues. CDR1 is MNHEY, CDR2 SVGAGI, per germline. Trimming took 6 bases from V and 2 from J, leaving 11 bases between them. The CDR3 sequence is CASRQSGAYEQYF. CDR3 sequence (DNA): TGTGCCAGCAGGCAAAGCGGAGCCTACGAGCAGTACTTC.

The V and J genes are TRBV5-1 and TRBJ2-1; tentative D call: TRBD1 (6 bases). The V gene lost 1 base and the J gene lost 9 bases, with 11 bases spanning the gap. The germline CDR1 and CDR2 sequences are SGHRS and YFSETQ. This CDR3 is built from 13 residues. In DNA, the CDR3 is TGCGCCAGCAGCTTGCGCCAGGGGAGTGAGCAGTTCTTC. This sequence encodes CASSLRQGSEQFF.

V is TRBV9 and J is TRBJ2-1; D perhaps matches TRBD2 (5 bases). Germline V lookup: CDR1 SGDLS, CDR2 YYNGEE. V gave up 4 bases and J gave up 5 bases, with 16 bases separating them. This CDR3 spans 15 amino acids. CDR3: CASSLSPGKNNEQFF. DNA of the CDR3: TGTGCCAGCAGCCTTTCCCCGGGGAAAAACAATGAGCAGTTCTTC.

J is TRBJ1-5 and V is TRBV10-2; TRBD1 agrees at 11 bases. The CDR3 is 16 residues long. With V trimmed by 3 bases and J by 5 bases, 6 bases remained unmatched. Germline CDR1 is WSHSY and CDR2 is SAAADI. CDR3 region: CASSDGDRGRHQPQHF. CDR3 nucleotides: TGCGCCAGCAGTGATGGGGACAGGGGGAGGCATCAGCCCCAGCATTTT.

The gene calls are TRBV11-2 and TRBJ1-2, with 7 bases lining up with TRBD1. There are 16 residues in the CDR3. The V and J ends lost 5 bases and 7 bases, in that order; junction bases with no gene match: 16. The germline V gene has CDR1 SGHAT and CDR2 FQNNGV. CDR3 protein: CASSARGGGGVSGYTF. CDR3 sequence (DNA): TGTGCCAGCAGCGCCCGCGGGGGAGGGGGCGTTAGTGGCTACACCTTC.

In nucleotides, the CDR3 is TGCGCCAGCAGCAACCCCCTCCCCAATCGGGGCACAGATACGCAGTATTTT. It codes for CASSNPLPNRGTDTQYF. The chain combines TRBV5-1 with TRBJ2-3; D is ambiguous. Trimming shortened V by 4 bases and J by 1 base, and 19 bases separated the two germline ends. This CDR3 spans 17 amino acids. Germline CDR1 reads SGHRS; CDR2 reads YFSETQ.

The chain combines TRBV28 with TRBJ1-2; 8 bases are a match to TRBD1. The germline V gene encodes CDR1 MDHEN and CDR2 SYDVKM. After removal of 6 bases from V and 5 bases from J, the junction contained 5 bases not matched to a gene. This CDR3 is 13 amino acids long. This chain's CDR3 is CASSRQGTYGYTF. The CDR3 nucleotides are TGTGCCAGCAGCCGACAGGGGACGTATGGCTACACCTTC.

The chain uses TRBV7-9 and TRBJ1-2, with D perhaps TRBD1 (6 bases). CDR1 and CDR2 from the germline V gene are SEHNR and FQNEAQ (reference sequence). This CDR3 spans 16 amino acids. Deletions cut 2 bases from V and 2 bases from J, with 15 bases between. CDR3 coding DNA: TGTGCCAGCAGCTTACGGGTCAAACAGGGAAACTATGGCTACACCTTC. This encodes CASSLRVKQGNYGYTF.

The J gene is TRBJ1-2, the V gene TRBV6-1; the D gene is possibly TRBD1 (6 bases). Deletions cut 6 bases from V and 8 bases from J, with 10 bases between. The germline CDR1 and CDR2 sequences are MNHNS and SASEGT. The CDR3 consists of 11 residues. Here the CDR3 reads CASRGGPGYTF. The CDR3, as DNA: TGTGCCAGCAGAGGGGGGCCCGGCTACACCTTC.